This TCR beta chain emerged from a study of CD8 T cells in ankylosing spondylitis. Findings and limits, study-wide: Matched synovial fluid from ankylosing spondylitis patients was reported to be enriched for disease-linked clones. Among TCR beta sequences, a motif of several highly homologous variants appeared characteristic of ankylosing spondylitis blood.

This clonotype was picked up a small number of times. Its antigen remains unknown. MiXCR, applied by TCRdb to the 5' RACE reads, yields one record per CDR3 protein. The sample holds around 280,000 distinct CDR3 sequences, 15% to 20% seen once. Sequencing was done on a sample of blood, either unsorted or a sorted T cell fraction (not recorded which). This sequence was found in a male donor with ankylosing spondylitis or in good health (not recorded which).

For the CDR3, the DNA is TGCAGTGCCACCGGACAGGGGAGGTATACGCAGTATTTT. This codes for CSATGQGRYTQYF. The chain combines TRBV20-1 with TRBJ2-3, with TRBD1 identical over 9 bases. Germline V gene data show CDR1 as DFQATT and CDR2 as SNEGSKA (reference sequence). V gave up 6 bases and J gave up 7 bases; unmatched junction bases: 8. The CDR3 is made up of 13 amino acids.